This T cell receptor beta chain originates from a study of shared clonotypes between healthy human individuals. Authors' methods: As immunoSEQ supplied junction-only sequences (without quality scores), filtering differed. Method: immunoSEQ multiplex PCR; TCRdb's copy keeps in-frame clones and lacks some. V and J calls and clone size are as listed in that table; D and trimming were resolved from the DNA. The table lists under 650,000 clones, 90% to 96% of them singletons. Losses at the gene ends were 6 bases for V and 1 base for J; bases not matched to a gene: 3. The CDR3 has 15 residues. Germline V gene lookup returns CDR1 SNHLY and CDR2 FYNNEI.

Source material: naive CD4+ T cells sorted from blood. The subset here: CD45RA+ positively selected. This clonotype originated in a woman in her twenties or thirties in good health. V usage is TRBV2 and J usage is TRBJ2-3; 11 bases fit TRBD2. CDR3: CASRKLAGGTDTQYF. The DNA for the CDR3 is TGTGCCAGCAGGAAACTAGCGGGGGGCACAGATACGCAGTATTTT. Using reference TRBV2 and TRBJ2-3 for the parts outside the CDR3, the full variable domain is EPEVTQTPSHQVTQMGQEVILRCVPISNHLYFYWYRQILGQKVEFLVSFYNNEISEKSEIFDDQFSVERPDGSNFTLKIRSTKLEDSAMYFCASRKLAGGTDTQYFGPGTRLTVL.